The text below deals with one T cell receptor beta chain. Combining iRepertoire HTBI primers with Arm-PCR of CDR3 regions, the authors built TCR beta libraries. TCRdb itself ran the multiplex PCR reads through MiXCR, one entry per CDR3 protein. The sample includes about 610,000 distinct CDR3 sequences, roughly 16% seen only once; the top ten take 9.5% to 15%. The V end was cut by 1 base, the J end by 4 bases, with 13 bases between. The germline CDR1 and CDR2 sequences are LNHDA and SQIVND (reference sequence). The CDR3 contains 15 residues. These data belong to a study of regulatory T cells in long-lasting Graves disease. Time point meaning: newly diagnosed GD, antithyroid drugs for less than 3 months. PBMCs were the source of the RNA used for TCR sequencing. In addition, the sample was reused for a study of T cells in Graves' hyperthyroidism and ophthalmopathy.

The source was peripheral blood mononuclear cells (PBMCs), collected at new diagnosis, from a patient treated with antithyroid drugs. This TCR was recovered from a man younger than 35 with Graves disease. The chain employs TRBV19 and TRBJ1-1; a weak D match, TRBD1 (5 bases). This CDR3 reads CASSIGVGGGTEAFF. The CDR3 DNA reads as TGTGCCAGTAGTATAGGGGTCGGTGGGGGCACTGAAGCTTTCTTT.